A single sample is the source of the 17 T cell receptor beta chains below, sequenced in a study of blood T cell repertoires in COVID-19. Some clones are missing from TCRdb's copy, which holds only in-frame ones; the method was immunoSEQ multiplex PCR. The sample contains around 270,000 clones, roughly 84% of which appear only once. The specimen sequenced was peripheral blood. Source of these receptors: a human donor with COVID-19, enrolled during active disease. The donor label of this sample is uncertain.

V usage is TRBV2 and J usage is TRBJ2-1, with D hard to call. Germline V gives CDR1 SNHLY, CDR2 FYNNEI. V shed 6 bases and J shed 6 bases, with 6 bases lying between them. There are 11 residues in the CDR3. CDR3 protein: CASRRFNEQFF. The CDR3 region has the DNA TGTGCCAGCAGGAGATTCAATGAGCAGTTCTTC.

The chain combines TRBV19 with TRBJ1-3; D might be TRBD1 (5 bases). The V gene lost 5 bases and the J gene lost 2 bases, with 10 bases spanning the gap. This CDR3 contains 14 residues. From germline, CDR1 is LNHDA and CDR2 SQIVND (reference sequence). The CDR3 nucleotides are TGTGCCAGTAGTGCGGGACGCACTGGAAACACCATATATTTT. This codes for CASSAGRTGNTIYF.

The V call is TRBV18, the J call TRBJ2-2, with TRBD2 matching over 12 bases. The CDR3 totals 17 residues. Germline loops: CDR1 KGHSH, CDR2 LQKENI. With 4 bases clipped from V and 4 bases from J, the junction kept 7 bases outside the gene matches. CDR3 sequence reads: CASSRLAGDRSTGELFF. Here the CDR3 DNA reads TGTGCCAGCTCACGACTAGCGGGAGATAGGAGCACCGGGGAGCTGTTTTTT.

The chain's CDR3 is CASSLRTEGLGETQYF. The CDR3 DNA reads as TGTGCCAGCTCACTCAGGACAGAAGGGCTCGGGGAGACCCAGTACTTC. The rearrangement uses TRBV18 and TRBJ2-5; the D gene is possibly TRBD1 (6 bases). V lost 4 bases, J lost 5 bases, and 20 bases lay in between. Germline V CDR1 and CDR2: KGHSH, LQKENI. This CDR3 comprises 16 residues.

The chain is built from TRBV9 and TRBJ2-1; 9 bases map to TRBD2. Germline assignment: CDR1 SGDLS and CDR2 YYNGEE. V was pared by 3 bases and J by 7 bases, with 8 bases of the junction left unmatched. The CDR3 contains 15 residues. The CDR3 loop is CASSADSGSWNEQFF. The CDR3 DNA follows: TGTGCCAGCAGCGCCGATAGCGGGAGTTGGAATGAGCAGTTCTTC.

The chain recombines TRBV19 with TRBJ1-2; D is uncertain. Germline CDR1 LNHDA, CDR2 SQIVND (reference sequence). V was clipped by 6 bases and J by 1 base, with 9 bases between them. CDR3 length: 13 residues. Here the CDR3 reads CASSAGFNYGYTF. As DNA, the CDR3 is TGTGCCAGTAGCGCGGGGTTTAACTATGGCTACACCTTC.

The CDR3 DNA reads as TGTGCCAGCAGTCTTGACAGGGTTGCTATTCAGTACTTC. It encodes CASSLDRVAIQYF. The chain has TRBV12-3 or TRBV12-4 and TRBJ2-4; 7 nucleotides agree with TRBD1. The CDR3 contains 13 residues. With 5 bases clipped from V and 10 bases from J, the junction kept 8 bases outside the gene matches.

This chain uses TRBV9 with TRBJ2-1, with D possibly being TRBD1 (5 bases). Germline V gene data show CDR1 as SGDLS and CDR2 as YYNGEE. This CDR3 contains 15 residues. V gave up 4 bases and J gave up 5 bases, with 16 bases separating them. CDR3 region: CASSRQLTGNNEQFF. The CDR3 DNA is TGTGCCAGCAGCCGACAGCTAACCGGCAACAATGAGCAGTTCTTC. Based on the CDR3 plus reference TRBV9 and TRBJ2-1, the full variable domain is DSGVTQTPKHLITATGQRVTLRCSPRSGDLSVYWYQQSLDQGLQFLIQYYNGEERAKGNILERFSAQQFPDLHSELNLSSLELGDSALYFCASSRQLTGNNEQFFGPGTRLTVL.

This clone was counted only a few times. The CDR3 loop is CASSVAGQNTGELFF. The CDR3 nucleotides read TGTGCCAGCAGCGTAGCGGGACAGAACACCGGGGAGCTGTTTTTT. V and J are TRBV9 and TRBJ2-2; possibly TRBD1 for D (6 bases). This CDR3 is 15 amino acids long. Trimming cost V 0 bases and J 1 base, with 7 bases left between them. Germline-derived CDR1 and CDR2 are SGDLS and YYNGEE.

V is TRBV10-3 and J is TRBJ1-1; tentatively, D is TRBD1 (5 bases). The CDR3 is made up of 15 amino acids. Germline lookup yields CDR1 ENHRY and CDR2 SYGVKD. Trimming pared 3 bases from V and 1 base from J, leaving 12 bases between. This CDR3 reads CAISESRGENTEAFF. In DNA form, the CDR3 reads TGTGCCATCAGTGAATCGCGGGGGGAGAACACTGAAGCTTTCTTT.

J is TRBJ2-7 and V is TRBV2; 12 positions match TRBD2. The CDR3 has 16 residues. Germline V gene lookup returns CDR1 SNHLY and CDR2 FYNNEI. The V and J ends lost 6 bases and 0 bases, in that order; junction bases with no gene match: 6. The CDR3 DNA sequence: TGTGCCAGCAGGGGGACTAGCGGGTACAGCTCCTACGAGCAGTACTTC. This translates into CASRGTSGYSSYEQYF.

V and J are TRBV27 and TRBJ2-2; D gene uncertain. Germline values: CDR1 MNHEY, CDR2 SMNVEV (reference sequence). The V end was cut by 3 bases, the J end by 3 bases, with 5 bases between. The CDR3 runs 13 residues. The CDR3 DNA is TGTGCCAGCAGTTTTTTCGACACCGGGGAGCTGTTTTTT. This sequence encodes CASSFFDTGELFF.

The rearrangement joins TRBV19 to TRBJ2-1; 7 bases are a match to TRBD2. V was clipped by 5 bases and J by 10 bases; unmatched bases: 8. This CDR3 has 13 residues. CDR1 is LNHDA and CDR2 is SQIVND in the germline V gene (reference sequence). The CDR3 DNA reads TGTGCCAGTAGTGAGGCTAGCGGACGAGAGCAGTTCTTC. The encoded protein is CASSEASGREQFF. Drawing the rest from reference TRBV19 and TRBJ2-1, the complete variable domain is DGGITQSPKYLFRKEGQNVTLSCEQNLNHDAMYWYRQDPGQGLRLIYYSQIVNDFQKGDIAEGYSVSREKKESFPLTVTSAQKNPTAFYLCASSEASGREQFFGPGTRLTVL.

This clone was detected only once. The chain combines TRBV6-5 with TRBJ1-5; no clear D. V was trimmed by 5 bases and J by 2 bases, leaving 10 bases between them. This CDR3 has 14 residues. CDR1 and CDR2 from the germline V gene are MNHEY and SVGAGI. CDR3 DNA: TGTGCCAGCAGTACCAGGTTTGGCAATCAGCCCCAGCATTTT. Protein product: CASSTRFGNQPQHF.

J is TRBJ1-2 and V is TRBV29-1, with 7 bases matching TRBD1. This CDR3 region has 14 residues. Germline V gene lookup returns CDR1 SQVTM and CDR2 ANQGSEA. J lost 4 bases, V lost 3 bases, and 8 bases had no gene match. The CDR3 sequence: CSVDIRQGGYGYTF. DNA of the CDR3: TGCAGCGTTGATATCCGGCAGGGGGGCTATGGCTACACCTTC.

This clone was picked up one time. This chain uses TRBV7-3 with TRBJ2-7; 7 positions match TRBD2. Germline CDR1 SGHTA, CDR2 FQGTGA. The CDR3 is made up of 16 amino acids. The ends lost 6 bases at V and 7 bases at J; junction bases unmatched: 18. For the CDR3, the DNA is TGTGCCAGCAGTCCTGTCCCGGGTGCGGGGGTTGGGGAGCAGTACTTC. Translation: CASSPVPGAGVGEQYF.

V is TRBV2 and J is TRBJ2-1, with D perhaps TRBD2 (6 bases). The CDR3 is 14 residues long. Germline values: CDR1 SNHLY, CDR2 FYNNEI. Trimming shortened V by 6 bases and J by 5 bases, and 14 bases separated the two germline ends. The CDR3 region is CASRREQSNNEQFF. The CDR3 region has the DNA TGTGCCAGCAGGCGGGAACAGAGTAACAATGAGCAGTTCTTC.